This is a list of T cell receptor beta chains from one sample in a study of T cells in localized non-small cell lung cancer. Some clones are missing from TCRdb's copy, which holds only in-frame ones; the method was immunoSEQ multiplex PCR. The sample holds 90,000 to 95,000 clones, roughly 93% seen once. Sequences were derived from PBMCs, sampled before any cancer treatment. These receptors came from a woman aged 40-70 years with stage II squamous cell lung carcinoma. The CDR3 runs from the conserved cysteine through the conserved F or W. The order of the fields is J gene, D gene, clone size, V gene, CDR3 DNA, CDR3 protein. D genes are given only for firm matches. Clone size is shown for a subset of rows, as once, few, many or a class of expanded clone.

TRBJ2-3	.	.	TRBV5-1	TGCGCCAGCAGCAAGGATGGCACAGATACGCAGTATTTT	CASSKDGTDTQYF
TRBJ2-7	.	.	TRBV7-8	TGTGCCAGCAGCCCGGCACCAGGGGACGAGCAGTACTTC	CASSPAPGDEQYF
TRBJ2-7	.	.	TRBV6-6	TGTGCCAGCAGCCTCGACACCGCTATCGAGCAGTACTTC	CASSLDTAIEQYF
TRBJ1-1	.	.	TRBV5-1	TGCGCCAGCAGCTCGGGACCCTCGAACACTGAAGCTTTCTTT	CASSSGPSNTEAFF
TRBJ1-3	.	.	TRBV28	TGTGCCAGCAGCCCCGGAAACACCATATATTTT	CASSPGNTIYF
TRBJ1-1	.	.	TRBV14	TGTGCCAGCAGCCCGCCTGGGACGGTGAACACTGAAGCTTTCTTT	CASSPPGTVNTEAFF
TRBJ2-6	.	.	TRBV5-1	TGCGCCAGCAGCTTGTTCGGATTCCAAGCTGGGGCCAACGTCCTGACTTTC	CASSLFGFQAGANVLTF
TRBJ2-3	.	.	TRBV18	TGTGCCAGCTCCCCCCTTGTGGGCGCCAACACAGATACGCAGTATTTT	CASSPLVGANTDTQYF
TRBJ1-6	.	.	TRBV5-1	TGCGCCAGCAGCTACGGGGTCGGGGATTCACCCCTCCACTTT	CASSYGVGDSPLHF
TRBJ1-1	TRBD1	.	TRBV7-9	TGTGCCAGCAGCAAGGGACAGGGGTTGACTGAAGCTTTCTTT	CASSKGQGLTEAFF
TRBJ2-7	TRBD1	.	TRBV5-1	TGCGCCAGCAGCCAGGGACAGGAGGGGGAATTTGCCTACGAGCAGTACTTC	CASSQGQEGEFAYEQYF
TRBJ1-4	.	once	TRBV28	TGTGCCTCCCGTCGGCAGGGAGGGCGTGAAAAACTGTTTTTT	CASRRQGGREKLFF
TRBJ1-1	.	.	TRBV18	TGTGCCAGCTCACCACGGCAGCTGAACACTGAAGCTTTCTTT	CASSPRQLNTEAFF
TRBJ2-2	TRBD2	.	TRBV5-4	TGTGCCAGCAGCTCGGGACTAGCGGGGTCCACCGGGGAGCTGTTTTTT	CASSSGLAGSTGELFF
TRBJ1-5	.	.	TRBV7-6	TGTGCCAGCAGCTTAGGGAGCGATCAGCCCCAGCATTTT	CASSLGSDQPQHF
TRBJ2-1	TRBD2	.	TRBV11-3	TGTGCCAGCAGCTTAAGGGGACTAGCGGGAGCCTCGGGGAATGAGCAGTTCTTC	CASSLRGLAGASGNEQFF
TRBJ2-5	TRBD2	.	TRBV5-8	TGTGCCAGCAGCTTGGATGGCGCGGGGGGTCTGAGGACCCAGTACTTC	CASSLDGAGGLRTQYF
TRBJ1-2	.	.	TRBV6-5	TGTGCCAGCAGTTACTCCCACCGACCGCCCTATGGCTACACCTTC	CASSYSHRPPYGYTF